The rows below give T cell receptor beta chains drawn from one sample of a study of long-term antiretroviral therapy in people with HIV. TCRdb keeps only in-frame clones here, not all; method: immunoSEQ multiplex PCR. Altogether about 48,000 clones are present, around 80% being singletons, with the ten largest covering roughly 3%. The source material was unsorted PBMCs, sampled 0.8 years after starting antiretroviral therapy. The source of these receptors is a woman under 30 with HIV. The conserved cysteine and the conserved F or W are not part of the CDR3 here. Not all rows give a size; the values are once, few, many and, for expanded clones, a class.

- | TRBV7-9 | ASSLEGSPNEKLF
- | TRBV19 | ASATSGSTDTQY
- | TRBV7-3 | ASSLVTLAGVRNEQF
- | TRBV4-3 | ASSQEPPELSTYNEQF
once | TRBV5-4 | ASSLDRNRNEKLF
- | TRBV7-9 | ASSLAPYEQY
- | TRBV7-6 | ASSSYPLTGRNTEAF
- | TRBV7-2 | ASSLGGAAGVAKNIQY
- | TRBV27 | ASSLDIGQVYEQY
- | TRBV27 | ASSWRSSGANVLT
- | TRBV7-3 | ASSLDGAFNEKLF
- | TRBV6-4 | ASSQESGRSYEQY
few | TRBV28 | ASLSQGIYGYT
- | TRBV28 | ASSYDSLATNEKLF
- | TRBV2 | ASREGPSGFGYT
- | TRBV28 | ASSSYPIRTINQPQH
- | TRBV10-3 | AIRSGANEKLF
- | TRBV6-5 | ASISTGTGRHEQY
- | TRBV19 | ASSDPPVGTAGVHEQY
- | TRBV18 | ASSILLGGRAKDTQY
- | TRBV7-3 | ASSLPRGNKRVCEQF